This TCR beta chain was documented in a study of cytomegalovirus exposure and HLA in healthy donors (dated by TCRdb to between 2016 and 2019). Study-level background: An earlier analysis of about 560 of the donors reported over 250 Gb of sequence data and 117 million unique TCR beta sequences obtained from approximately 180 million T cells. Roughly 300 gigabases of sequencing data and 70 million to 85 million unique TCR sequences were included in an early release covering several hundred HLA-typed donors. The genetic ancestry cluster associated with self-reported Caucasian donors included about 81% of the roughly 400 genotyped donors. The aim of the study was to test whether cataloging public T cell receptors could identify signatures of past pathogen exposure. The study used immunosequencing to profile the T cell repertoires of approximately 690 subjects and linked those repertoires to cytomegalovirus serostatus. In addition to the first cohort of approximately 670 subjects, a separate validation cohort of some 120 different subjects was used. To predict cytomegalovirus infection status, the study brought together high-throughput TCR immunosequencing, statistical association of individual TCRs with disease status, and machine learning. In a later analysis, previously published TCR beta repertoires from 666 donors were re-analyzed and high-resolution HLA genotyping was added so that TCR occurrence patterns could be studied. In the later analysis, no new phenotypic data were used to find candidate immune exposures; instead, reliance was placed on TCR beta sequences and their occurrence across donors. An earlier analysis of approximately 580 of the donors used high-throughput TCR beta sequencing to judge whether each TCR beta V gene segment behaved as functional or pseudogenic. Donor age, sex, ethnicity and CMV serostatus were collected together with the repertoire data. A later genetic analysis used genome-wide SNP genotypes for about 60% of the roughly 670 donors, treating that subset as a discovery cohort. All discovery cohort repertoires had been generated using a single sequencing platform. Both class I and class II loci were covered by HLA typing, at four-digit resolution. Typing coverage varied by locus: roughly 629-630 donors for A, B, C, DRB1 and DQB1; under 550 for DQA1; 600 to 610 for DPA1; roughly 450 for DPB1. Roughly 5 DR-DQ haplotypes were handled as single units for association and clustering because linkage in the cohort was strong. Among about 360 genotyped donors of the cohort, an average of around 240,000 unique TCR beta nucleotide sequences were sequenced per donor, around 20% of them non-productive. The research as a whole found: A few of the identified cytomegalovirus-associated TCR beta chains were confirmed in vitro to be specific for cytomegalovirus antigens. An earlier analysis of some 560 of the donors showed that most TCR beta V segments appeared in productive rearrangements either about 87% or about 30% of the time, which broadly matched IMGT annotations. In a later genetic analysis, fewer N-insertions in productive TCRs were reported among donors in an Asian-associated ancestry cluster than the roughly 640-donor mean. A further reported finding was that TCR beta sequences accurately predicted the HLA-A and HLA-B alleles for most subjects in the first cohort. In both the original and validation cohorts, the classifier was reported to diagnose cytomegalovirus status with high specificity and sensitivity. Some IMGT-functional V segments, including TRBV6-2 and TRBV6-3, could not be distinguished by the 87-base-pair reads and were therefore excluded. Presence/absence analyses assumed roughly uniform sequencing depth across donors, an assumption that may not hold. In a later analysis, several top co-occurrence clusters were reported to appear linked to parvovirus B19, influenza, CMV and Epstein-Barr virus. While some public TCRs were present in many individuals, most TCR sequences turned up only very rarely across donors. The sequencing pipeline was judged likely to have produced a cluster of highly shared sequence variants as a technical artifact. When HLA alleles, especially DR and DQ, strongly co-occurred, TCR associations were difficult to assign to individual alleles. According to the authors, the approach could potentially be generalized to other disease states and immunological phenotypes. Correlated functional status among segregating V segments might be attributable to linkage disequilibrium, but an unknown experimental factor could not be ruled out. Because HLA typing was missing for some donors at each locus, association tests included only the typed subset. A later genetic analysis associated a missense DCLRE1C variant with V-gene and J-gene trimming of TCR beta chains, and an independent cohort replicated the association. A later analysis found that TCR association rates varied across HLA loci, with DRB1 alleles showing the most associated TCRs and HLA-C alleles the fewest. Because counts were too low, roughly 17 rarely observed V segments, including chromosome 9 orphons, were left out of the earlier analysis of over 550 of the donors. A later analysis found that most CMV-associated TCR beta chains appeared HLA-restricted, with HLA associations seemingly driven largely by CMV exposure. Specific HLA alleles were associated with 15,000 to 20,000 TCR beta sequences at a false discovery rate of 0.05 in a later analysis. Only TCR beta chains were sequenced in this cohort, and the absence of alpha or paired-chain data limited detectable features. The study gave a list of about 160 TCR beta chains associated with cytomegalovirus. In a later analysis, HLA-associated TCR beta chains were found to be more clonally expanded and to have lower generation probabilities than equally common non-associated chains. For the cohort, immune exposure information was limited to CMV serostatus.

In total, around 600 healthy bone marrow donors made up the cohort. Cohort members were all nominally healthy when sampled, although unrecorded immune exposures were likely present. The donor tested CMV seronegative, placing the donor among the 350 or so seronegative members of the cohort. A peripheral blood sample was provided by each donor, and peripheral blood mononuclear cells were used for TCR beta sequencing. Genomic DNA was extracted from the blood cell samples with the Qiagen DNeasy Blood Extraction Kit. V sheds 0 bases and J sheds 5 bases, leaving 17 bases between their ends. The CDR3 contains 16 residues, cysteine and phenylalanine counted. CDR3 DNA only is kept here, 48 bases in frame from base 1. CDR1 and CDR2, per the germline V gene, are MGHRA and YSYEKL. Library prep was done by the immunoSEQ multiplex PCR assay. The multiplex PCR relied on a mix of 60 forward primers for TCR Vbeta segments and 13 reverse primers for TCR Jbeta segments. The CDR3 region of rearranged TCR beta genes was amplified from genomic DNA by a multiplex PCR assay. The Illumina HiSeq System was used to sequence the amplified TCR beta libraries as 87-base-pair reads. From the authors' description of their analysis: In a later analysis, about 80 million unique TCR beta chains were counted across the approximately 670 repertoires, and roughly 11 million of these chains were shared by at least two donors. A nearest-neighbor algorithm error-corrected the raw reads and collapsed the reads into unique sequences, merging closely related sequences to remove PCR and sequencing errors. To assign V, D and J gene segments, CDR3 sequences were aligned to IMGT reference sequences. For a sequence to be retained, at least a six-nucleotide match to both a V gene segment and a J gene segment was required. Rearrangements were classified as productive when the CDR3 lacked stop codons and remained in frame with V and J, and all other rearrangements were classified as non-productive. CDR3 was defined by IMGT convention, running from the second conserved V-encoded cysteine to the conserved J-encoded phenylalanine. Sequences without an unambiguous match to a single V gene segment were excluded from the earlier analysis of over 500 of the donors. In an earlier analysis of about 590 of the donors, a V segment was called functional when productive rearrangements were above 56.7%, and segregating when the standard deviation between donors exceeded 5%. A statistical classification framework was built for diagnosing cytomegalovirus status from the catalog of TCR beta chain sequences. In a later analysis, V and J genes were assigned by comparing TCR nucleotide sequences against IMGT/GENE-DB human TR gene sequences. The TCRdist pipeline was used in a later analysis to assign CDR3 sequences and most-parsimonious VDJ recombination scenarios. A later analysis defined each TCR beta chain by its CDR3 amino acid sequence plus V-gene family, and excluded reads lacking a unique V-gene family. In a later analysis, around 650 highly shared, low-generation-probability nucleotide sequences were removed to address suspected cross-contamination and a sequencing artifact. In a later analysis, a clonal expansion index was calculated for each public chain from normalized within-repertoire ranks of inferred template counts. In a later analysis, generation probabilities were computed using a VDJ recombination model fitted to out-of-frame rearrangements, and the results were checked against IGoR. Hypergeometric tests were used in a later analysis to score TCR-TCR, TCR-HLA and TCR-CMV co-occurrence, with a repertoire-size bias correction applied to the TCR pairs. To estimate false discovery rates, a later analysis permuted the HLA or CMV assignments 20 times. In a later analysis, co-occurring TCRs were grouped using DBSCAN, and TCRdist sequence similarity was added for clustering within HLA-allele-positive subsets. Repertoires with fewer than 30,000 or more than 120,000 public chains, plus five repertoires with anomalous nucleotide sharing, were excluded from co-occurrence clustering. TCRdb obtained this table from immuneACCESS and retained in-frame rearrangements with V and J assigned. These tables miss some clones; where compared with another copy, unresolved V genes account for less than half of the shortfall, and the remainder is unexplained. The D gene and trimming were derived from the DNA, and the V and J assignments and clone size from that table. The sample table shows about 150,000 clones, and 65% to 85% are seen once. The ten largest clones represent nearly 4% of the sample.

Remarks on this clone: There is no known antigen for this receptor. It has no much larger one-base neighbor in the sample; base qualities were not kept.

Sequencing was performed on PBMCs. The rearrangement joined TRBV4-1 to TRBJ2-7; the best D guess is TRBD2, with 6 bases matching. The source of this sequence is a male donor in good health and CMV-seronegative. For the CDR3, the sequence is CASSQESGAHRDEQYF. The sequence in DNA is TGCGCCAGCAGCCAAGAGTCGGGAGCCCATCGGGACGAGCAGTACTTC.